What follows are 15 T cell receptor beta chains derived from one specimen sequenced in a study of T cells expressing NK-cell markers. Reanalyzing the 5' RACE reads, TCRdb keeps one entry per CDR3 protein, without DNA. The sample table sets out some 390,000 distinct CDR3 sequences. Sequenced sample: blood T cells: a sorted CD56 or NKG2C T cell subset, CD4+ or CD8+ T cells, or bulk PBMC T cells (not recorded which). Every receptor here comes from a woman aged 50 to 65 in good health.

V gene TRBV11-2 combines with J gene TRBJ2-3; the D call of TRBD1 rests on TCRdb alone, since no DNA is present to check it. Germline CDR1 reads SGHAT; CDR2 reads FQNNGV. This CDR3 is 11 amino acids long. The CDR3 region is CASSLVSGGYF.

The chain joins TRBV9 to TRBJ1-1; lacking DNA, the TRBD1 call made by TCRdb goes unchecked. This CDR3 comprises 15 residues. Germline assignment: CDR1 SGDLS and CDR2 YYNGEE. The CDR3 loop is CASSVDSGLIAEAFF.

The CDR3 region is CASSPSPDTQYF. The rearrangement joins TRBV7-9 to TRBJ2-3; TCRdb designates TRBD1, a call that cannot be tested without DNA. CDR3 length: 12 amino acids. The germline CDR1 and CDR2 sequences are SEHNR and FQNEAQ (reference sequence).

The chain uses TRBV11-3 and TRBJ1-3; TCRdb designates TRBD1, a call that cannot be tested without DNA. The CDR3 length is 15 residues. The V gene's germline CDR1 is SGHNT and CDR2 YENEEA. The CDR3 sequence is CASSDRGPFGNTIYF.

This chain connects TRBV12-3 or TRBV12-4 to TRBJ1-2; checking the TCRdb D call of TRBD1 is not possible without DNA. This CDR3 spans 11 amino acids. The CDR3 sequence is CASSYRGAYTF.

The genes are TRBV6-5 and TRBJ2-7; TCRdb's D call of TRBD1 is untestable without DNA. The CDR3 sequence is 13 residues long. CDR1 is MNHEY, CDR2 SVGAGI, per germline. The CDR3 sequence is CASEGQGAREQYF.

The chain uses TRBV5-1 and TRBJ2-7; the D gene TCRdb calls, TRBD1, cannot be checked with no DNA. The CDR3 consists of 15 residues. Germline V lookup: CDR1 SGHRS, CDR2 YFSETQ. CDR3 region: CASSLARDTLYEQYF.

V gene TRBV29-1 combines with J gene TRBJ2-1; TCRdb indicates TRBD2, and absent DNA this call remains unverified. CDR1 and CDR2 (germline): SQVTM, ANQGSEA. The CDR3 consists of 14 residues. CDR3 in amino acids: CSALLAGVGDEQFF.

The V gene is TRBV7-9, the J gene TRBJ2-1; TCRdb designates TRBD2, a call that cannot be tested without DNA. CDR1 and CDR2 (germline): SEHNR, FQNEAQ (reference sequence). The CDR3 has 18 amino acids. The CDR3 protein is CASSPHRRLAEPYNEQFF.

The CDR3 is CASKSGLAGGSSYNEQFF. The chain recombines TRBV2 with TRBJ2-1; TCRdb proposes TRBD2, but this gene call is untestable without DNA. This CDR3 region has 18 residues. Germline CDR1 and CDR2: SNHLY and FYNNEI.

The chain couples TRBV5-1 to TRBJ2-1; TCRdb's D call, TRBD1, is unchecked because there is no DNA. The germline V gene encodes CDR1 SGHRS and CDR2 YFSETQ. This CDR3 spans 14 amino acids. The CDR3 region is CASSLAQDRREQFF.

CDR3 in amino acids: CATSRPPVESTDTQYF. This rearrangement joins TRBV15 to TRBJ2-3; TCRdb names TRBD1, which stays unverified in the absence of DNA. This CDR3 is 16 amino acids long. CDR1 LNHNV and CDR2 YYDKDF come from the germline V gene (reference sequence). Based on the CDR3 plus reference TRBV15 and TRBJ2-3, the full variable domain is DAMVIQNPRYQVTQFGKPVTLSCSQTLNHNVMYWYQQKSSQAPKLLFHYYDKDFNNEADTPDNFQSRRPNTSFCFLDIRSPGLGDTAMYLCATSRPPVESTDTQYFGPGTRLTVL.

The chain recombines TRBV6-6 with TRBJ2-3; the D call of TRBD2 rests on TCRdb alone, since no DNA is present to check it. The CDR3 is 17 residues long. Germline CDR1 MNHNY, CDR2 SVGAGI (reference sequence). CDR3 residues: CASSLPLGEASADTQYF.

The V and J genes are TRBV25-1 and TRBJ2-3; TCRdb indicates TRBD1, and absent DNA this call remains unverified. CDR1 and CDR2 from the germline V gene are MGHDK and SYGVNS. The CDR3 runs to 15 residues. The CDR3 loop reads CASSEWQGSADTQYF.

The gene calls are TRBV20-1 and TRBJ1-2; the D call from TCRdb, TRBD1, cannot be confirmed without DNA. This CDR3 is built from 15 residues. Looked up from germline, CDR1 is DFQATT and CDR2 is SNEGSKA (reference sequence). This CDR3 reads CSASGHRDSPYGYTF.